The T cell receptor beta chain under discussion was sequenced for a study of early T cells in non-severe SARS-CoV-2 infection. This clonotype appeared a few times. The junction had 6 bases not matched to a gene; V was cut back by 9 bases and J by 4 bases. The CDR3 covers 13 residues. Germline-derived CDR1 and CDR2 are LNHDA and SQIVND (reference sequence). TCRdb reprocessed the 5' RACE reads with MiXCR, giving one entry per CDR3 protein. The data contain roughly 50,000 distinct CDR3 sequences, just over 8% of them singletons. The chain couples TRBV19 to TRBJ2-3; 8 nucleotides align to TRBD1. The sequencing sample was made of whole blood. This receptor was obtained from an adult who was a healthcare worker with PCR-confirmed SARS-CoV-2 infection or an uninfected control (not recorded which). The CDR3 nucleotides read TGTGCCAGCACACAGACAGGGGCAGATACGCAGTATTTT. This encodes CASTQTGADTQYF.